These 21 T cell receptor beta chains were all obtained from the same sample, sequenced in a study of T cell repertoires in cytomegalovirus infection. The antigens for these receptors are not known. One entry per CDR3 protein results from TCRdb running MiXCR on the reads. This sample carries 450,000 to 600,000 distinct CDR3 sequences, under 55% of them seen once, and the ten largest clones take roughly two fifths. Material: cultured PBMCs, obtained from culture after CMV antigen stimulation. The origin of the receptors is a human donor in good health (CMV status not recorded). Some clones in this sample may be carry-over from other donors' samples.

The table lists this clonotype with a few counts. The chain carries TRBV12-3 or TRBV12-4 and TRBJ2-1, with 13 positions matching TRBD2. The CDR3 is 15 residues long. V shed 6 bases and J 8 bases; nucleotides not matched to a gene: 7. CDR3 coding DNA: TGTGCCAGCAGCCCCGGGACTAGCGGGATACATGAGCAGTTCTTC. Protein sequence: CASSPGTSGIHEQFF.

The V gene is TRBV7-2, the J gene TRBJ2-4, with a possible D match to TRBD1 (6 bases). CDR1 is SGHTA, CDR2 FQGNSA, per germline. V was trimmed by 0 bases and J by 0 bases, leaving 12 bases between them. CDR3 length equals 17 residues. The DNA of the CDR3 is TGTGCCAGCAGCTTAGCATTTGGACAGCTAGCCAAAAACATTCAGTACTTC. This gives the protein CASSLAFGQLAKNIQYF.

In this sample, this clonotype turned up once. J is TRBJ2-5 and V is TRBV10-3; D might be TRBD2 (6 bases). Trimming left V 6 bases short and J 2 bases short, with 25 bases between. The CDR3 runs to 18 residues. Germline lookup yields CDR1 ENHRY and CDR2 SYGVKD. Written as DNA, the CDR3 is TGTGCCATCAGAAACGGGGGTACAGGCAGGGCGAGACAAGAGACCCAGTACTTC. Amino acid sequence: CAIRNGGTGRARQETQYF.

This rearrangement joins TRBV20-1 to TRBJ2-7, with 8 bases matching TRBD1. V shed 5 bases, J shed 4 bases, and the junction held 10 bases outside the gene matches. The germline V gene has CDR1 DFQATT and CDR2 SNEGSKA (reference sequence). The CDR3 contains 14 residues. The chain's CDR3 is CSAGQGAGRYEQYF. In DNA, the CDR3 is TGCAGTGCTGGTCAGGGGGCCGGAAGATACGAGCAGTACTTC.

The CDR3: CASRRDSQSYNEQFF. CDR3 coding DNA: TGTGCCAGCAGACGGGACTCCCAGTCCTACAATGAGCAGTTCTTC. The chain couples TRBV12-3 or TRBV12-4 to TRBJ2-1, with D possibly being TRBD2 (6 bases). Between the trimmed V and J ends, which lost 6 bases and 1 base, there was a span of 13 bases. The CDR3 loop spans 15 amino acids.

This clonotype was seen a few times. The V gene is TRBV7-9, the J gene TRBJ1-1; a possible D gene is TRBD1 (5 bases). The CDR3 runs to 13 residues. Germline CDR1 SEHNR, CDR2 FQNEAQ (reference sequence). Trimming shortened V by 5 bases and J by 7 bases, and 14 bases separated the two germline ends. CDR3 residues: CASSLGEFGEAFF. DNA for the CDR3: TGTGCCAGCAGCCTGGGGGAGTTTGGTGAAGCTTTCTTT. The variable domain in full, with the rest retrieved from reference TRBV7-9 and TRBJ1-1, is DTGVSQNPRHKITKRGQNVTFRCDPISEHNRLYWYRQTLGQGPEFLTYFQNEAQLEKSRLLSDRFSAERPKGSFSTLEIQRTEQGDSAMYLCASSLGEFGEAFFGQGTRLTVV.

This clonotype has more than one count but fewer than ten. This chain connects TRBV6-1 to TRBJ2-1, with 8 positions matching TRBD1. This CDR3 has 15 residues. V was pared by 2 bases and J by 5 bases, with 5 bases of the junction left unmatched. Germline values: CDR1 MNHNS, CDR2 SASEGT. In nucleotides, the CDR3 is TGTGCCAGCAGTGAAATAGGGACAGGACACAATGAGCAGTTCTTC. Residues: CASSEIGTGHNEQFF.

For this clonotype: This may be a read error: a much more frequent sequence differs by one nucleotide. This chain links TRBV6-5 with TRBJ1-2; 7 nucleotides agree with TRBD1. Germline loops: CDR1 MNHEY, CDR2 SVGAGI. The V gene end was trimmed by 6 bases and the J gene end by 4 bases; junction bases not matched to a gene: 8. This CDR3 has 14 amino acids. The CDR3 sequence is CASSPMTGTYGYTF. CDR3 coding DNA: TGTGCCAGCAGCCCTATGACAGGGACCTATGGCTACACCTTC.

This clonotype has only one observation. The chain is built from TRBV5-4 and TRBJ2-7; 14 nucleotides align to TRBD2. Germline CDR1 is SGHNT and CDR2 is YYREEE (reference sequence). V lost 3 bases and J lost 0; bases outside the gene matches: 14. This CDR3 has 20 amino acids. The CDR3 DNA sequence: TGTGCCAGCAGCTCCGCTTCAGGACTAGCGGGGGGATATAGCTCCTACGAGCAGTACTTC. Encoded protein: CASSSASGLAGGYSSYEQYF.

The chain joins TRBV4-1 to TRBJ1-1; D gene uncertain. The CDR3 totals 14 residues. The germline CDR1 and CDR2 sequences are MGHRA and YSYEKL. V lost 0 bases and J lost 1, with 6 bases in between. The CDR3 loop is CASSQELGNTEAFF. The CDR3 DNA follows: TGCGCCAGCAGCCAAGAGTTAGGGAACACTGAAGCTTTCTTT.

J is TRBJ2-7 and V is TRBV7-6; D gene unclear. Trimming cost V 2 bases and J 4 bases, with 9 bases left between them. Germline assignment: CDR1 SGHVS and CDR2 FNYEAQ. The CDR3 is 13 amino acids. CDR3 loop: CASSLSHTYEQYF. The DNA of the CDR3 is TGTGCCAGCAGCTTATCACACACGTACGAGCAGTACTTC.

The chain couples TRBV10-3 to TRBJ2-3; TRBD1 aligns across 7 bases. The length of the CDR3 is 17 residues. With V trimmed by 3 bases and J by 2 bases, 11 bases remained unmatched. The germline gives CDR1 ENHRY, CDR2 SYGVKD. CDR3 bases: TGTGCCATCAGTGAACCAGACAGGGTTTCACTCACAGATACGCAGTATTTT. It codes for CAISEPDRVSLTDTQYF.

This clonotype appeared a few times. Here the CDR3 reads CASSFVGGNTEAFF. DNA of the CDR3: TGTGCCAGCAGTTTCGTCGGGGGAAACACTGAAGCTTTCTTT. The rearrangement links TRBV12-3 or TRBV12-4 to TRBJ1-1; the D gene is possibly TRBD1 (5 bases). This CDR3 comprises 14 residues. V lost 3 bases, J lost 2 bases, and 10 bases lay in between.

This clonotype showed up just once. This chain connects TRBV4-1 to TRBJ2-1; D is perhaps TRBD1 or TRBD2 (6 bases each). This CDR3 region has 15 residues. V was clipped by 1 base and J by 7 bases, with 14 bases between them. From germline, CDR1 is MGHRA and CDR2 YSYEKL. CDR3 DNA sequence: TGCGCCAGCAGCCAAGTAGTAGGGGGGTGGAATGAGCAGTTCTTC. This translates into CASSQVVGGWNEQFF.

This chain joins TRBV10-3 and TRBJ1-1; TRBD1 matches 9 bases. The V gene end was trimmed by 8 bases and the J gene end by 2 bases; junction bases not matched to a gene: 3. The germline CDR1 and CDR2 sequences are ENHRY and SYGVKD. The CDR3 extends over 13 amino acids. The CDR3 sequence: CAIRQGGNTEAFF. The CDR3 DNA reads as TGTGCCATCCGACAGGGGGGTAACACTGAAGCTTTCTTT.

This clonotype was detected many times. The chain recombines TRBV7-2 with TRBJ1-6; D might be TRBD1 (5 bases). Germline V gene data show CDR1 as SGHTA and CDR2 as FQGNSA. CDR3 length: 16 amino acids. Trimming pared 4 bases from V and 5 bases from J, leaving 15 bases between. The CDR3 sequence: CASSSRQILDNSPLHF. The CDR3 coding sequence is TGTGCCAGCAGCTCCAGACAGATTTTGGATAATTCACCCCTCCACTTT.

V and J are TRBV3-1 and TRBJ1-1, with unresolved D. Between the trimmed V and J ends, which lost 4 bases and 8 bases, there was a span of 14 bases. From germline, CDR1 is LGHDT and CDR2 YNNKEL (reference sequence). The CDR3 length is 13 residues. In nucleotides, the CDR3 is TGTGCCAGCAGCCCCAGTGGCATGAGGGAAGCTTTCTTT. Its protein product is CASSPSGMREAFF.

The rearrangement uses TRBV7-6 and TRBJ2-3; D uncertain. Trimming pared 5 bases from V and 1 base from J, leaving 13 bases between. The CDR3 loop spans 15 amino acids. The germline gives CDR1 SGHVS, CDR2 FNYEAQ. In nucleotides, the CDR3 is TGTGCCAGCAGCCCCGCCTTAGCTGGCACAGATACGCAGTATTTT. This translates into CASSPALAGTDTQYF.

This clonotype was observed a handful of times. The V and J genes are TRBV12-3 or TRBV12-4 and TRBJ2-5; D unclear. V was clipped by 4 bases and J by 2 bases, with 11 bases between them. The CDR3 sequence is 14 residues long. The CDR3 reads CASSSTKEQETQYF. CDR3 bases: TGTGCCAGCAGTTCCACCAAGGAGCAAGAGACCCAGTACTTC.

The chain joins TRBV7-2 to TRBJ1-1, with TRBD1 as a possible D gene (6 bases). Trimming removed 5 bases at V and 6 bases at J, with 16 bases between. In germline, CDR1 is SGHTA, CDR2 FQGNSA. This CDR3 spans 14 amino acids. The CDR3 nucleotides read TGTGCCAGCAGCCGTATCAGGGGCGGGTCTGAAGCTTTCTTT. Encoded protein: CASSRIRGGSEAFF.

The chain couples TRBV7-2 to TRBJ2-1; no clear D gene. The CDR3 spans 15 residues. V lost 1 base to trimming and J lost 2 bases, with 9 bases between them. The germline V gene has CDR1 SGHTA and CDR2 FQGNSA. The DNA for the CDR3 is TGTGCCAGCAGCTTAGTTGATGGCGCCTACAATGAGCAGTTCTTC. Translated: CASSLVDGAYNEQFF.